The present entry profiles one T cell receptor (beta chain) with its context. Its antigen remains unidentified. There are no base qualities to consult, and no much larger clone falls within one base. This sample was taken from a study of blood T cell repertoires in COVID-19 (TCRdb year 2020). Notes on the research overall: Samples covering the acute and convalescent phases of COVID-19 were provided by collaborators in the United States, Italy and Spain. The prospective study material was composed of cDNA or gDNA derived from T cells, B-cell-depleted T cells, or PBMCs. Subjects who had been exposed to COVID-19, were actively infected with it, or had recovered from it provided the deeply sampled blood TCRbeta repertoires that made up the dataset. The repertoires were made available in a free public database intended to serve as a resource for research on the immune response to SARS-CoV-2. The samples were drawn from two sources: the first 160 participants of the ongoing ImmuneRACE study, and 1,200 or so subjects contributed by 6 global collaborators. A de-identified subject ID, COVID-19 status, age in years and sex were almost always included in the sample metadata. Where available, HLA class I and class II types were taken from metadata supplied by the sample provider and were not determined by assay-based typing. Summary of the overall study and its limitations: How much clinical and demographic metadata was included differed by source and by participant, and the metadata was provided uncurated.

Another Seattle source contributed samples from volunteer blood donors who had recovered from COVID-19. Collaborating institutions collected whole blood in K2EDTA tubes following their own protocols. For TCRbeta analysis, collaborator samples were shipped as frozen whole blood, as isolated PBMCs, or as DNA extracted from either sample type. V and J are truncated by 7 bases and 8 bases respectively, leaving an intervening sequence of 14 bases. The CDR3 runs 13 residues from the cysteine to the phenylalanine. The DNA shown is the 39-base CDR3, in frame from base 1. CDR1 SNHLY and CDR2 FYNNEI are derived from the germline V gene. TCRbeta CDR3 regions were amplified from genomic DNA using the immunoSEQ Assay, a bias-controlled multiplex PCR. The study's own analysis went as follows. Within the assay, amplification of reference gene primers was used to estimate how many nucleated cells each sample contained. Sequence reads were collapsed and filtered to measure the absolute abundance of every unique TCRbeta CDR3 rearrangement. For each sample, productive Simpson clonality was calculated as the square root of Simpson's diversity index over productive rearrangements. TCRdb carries this immuneACCESS record with in-frame sequences only. Its versions omit some clonotypes, under half of them owing to an unresolved V gene in the studies checked, with the rest unexplained. V, J and clone size reflect that table, while D and trimming were determined from the DNA. Here the sample has 250,000 to 300,000 clones; 87% occur a single time. About 1.6% of the sample lies in the top ten.

Sequenced: peripheral blood. The chain was built from TRBV2 and TRBJ1-4, with TRBD1 tentatively as D gene (6 bases match). The TCR was taken from a woman in her 40s who had recovered from COVID-19. The DNA sequence follows: TGTGCCAGCAATTACAGGGAGATGGAAAAACTGTTTTTT. Its product reads: CASNYREMEKLFF.